This T cell receptor beta chain stems from a study of cytomegalovirus exposure and HLA in healthy donors. Overall study: Drawn from HLA-typed donors, 83 million or so unique TCRs were held in an early data release.

With regard to this clone: Its specificity is unknown.

Broader study findings: Cytomegalovirus association was listed for about 180 TCR beta chains. Accounts indicate the classifier identified cytomegalovirus status with strong specificity and sensitivity. At a 0.05 false discovery rate, a later analysis found around 15,000 TCR beta sequences to be associated with HLA alleles.

PCR primers comprised 60 Vbeta and 13 Jbeta primers. Method: immunoSEQ multiplex PCR; TCRdb's copy keeps in-frame clones and lacks some. The sample carries about 99,000 clones, 65% to 85% recorded once. Trimming took 5 bases from V and 9 from J; bases not matched to a gene: 7. This CDR3 has 14 amino acids. Germline V gene lookup returns CDR1 SGHVS and CDR2 FNYEAQ. The chain uses TRBV7-6 and TRBJ1-6; 7 bases fit TRBD1. The specimen sequenced was PBMCs. This TCR derives from a man aged 40-50 years in good health and CMV-seronegative. The CDR3 loop reads CASSNRDSASPLHF. As DNA, the CDR3 is TGTGCCAGCAGCAACCGGGACAGCGCTTCACCCCTCCACTTT.